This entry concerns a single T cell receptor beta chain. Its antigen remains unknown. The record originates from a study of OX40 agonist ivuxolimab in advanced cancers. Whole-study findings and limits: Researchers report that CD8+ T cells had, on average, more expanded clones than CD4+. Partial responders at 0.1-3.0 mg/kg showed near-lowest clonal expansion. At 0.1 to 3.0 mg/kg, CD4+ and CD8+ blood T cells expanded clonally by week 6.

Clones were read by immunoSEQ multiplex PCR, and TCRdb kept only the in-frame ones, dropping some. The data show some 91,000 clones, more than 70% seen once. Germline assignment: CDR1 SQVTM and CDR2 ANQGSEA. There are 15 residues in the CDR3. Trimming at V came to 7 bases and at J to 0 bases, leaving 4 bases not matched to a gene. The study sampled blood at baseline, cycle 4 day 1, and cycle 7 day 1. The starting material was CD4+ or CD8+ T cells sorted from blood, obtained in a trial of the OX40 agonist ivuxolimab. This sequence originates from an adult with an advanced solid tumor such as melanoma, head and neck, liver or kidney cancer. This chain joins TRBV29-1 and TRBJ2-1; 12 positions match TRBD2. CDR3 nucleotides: TGCAGCGCGCGGACTAGCGGGGACTCCTACAATGAGCAGTTCTTC. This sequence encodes CSARTSGDSYNEQFF.